This TCR beta chain was found in a study of T cell responses to AZD1222 COVID-19 vaccine. There are 11 residues in the CDR3. Per germline, CDR1 MNHEY and CDR2 SMNVEV (reference sequence). Trimming stripped 10 bases from V and 9 bases from J, with 13 bases between. Assay: immunoSEQ multiplex PCR; the TCRdb copy retains only in-frame clones and omits some. Altogether roughly 110,000 clones are present, roughly 90% being singletons, with the ten largest covering 5% to 5.5%. This clonotype was sampled from an adult in good health. J is TRBJ2-1 and V is TRBV27; no clear D gene. Material: peripheral blood, obtained on day 0 of AZD1222 vaccination. Here the CDR3 DNA reads TGTGCCACCTCGGTTCGAGCTGAGCAGTTCTTC. The encoded protein is CATSVRAEQFF.